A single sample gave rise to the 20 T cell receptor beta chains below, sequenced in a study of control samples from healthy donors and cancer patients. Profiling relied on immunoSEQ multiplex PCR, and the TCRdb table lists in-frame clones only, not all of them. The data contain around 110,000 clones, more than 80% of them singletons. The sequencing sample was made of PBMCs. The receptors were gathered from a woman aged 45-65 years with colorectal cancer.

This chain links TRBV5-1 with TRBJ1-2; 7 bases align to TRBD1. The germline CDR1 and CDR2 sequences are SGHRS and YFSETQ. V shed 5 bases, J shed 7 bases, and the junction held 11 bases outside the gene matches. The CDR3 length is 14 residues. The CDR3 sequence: CASRPGQAEGGYTF. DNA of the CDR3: TGCGCCAGCAGGCCCGGACAGGCCGAAGGTGGCTACACCTTC.

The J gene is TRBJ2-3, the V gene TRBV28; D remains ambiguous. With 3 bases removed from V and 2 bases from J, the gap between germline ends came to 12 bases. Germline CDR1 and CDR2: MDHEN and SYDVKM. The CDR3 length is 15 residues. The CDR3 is CASSFEISNTDTQYF. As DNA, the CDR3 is TGTGCCAGCAGTTTTGAGATCAGTAACACAGATACGCAGTATTTT.

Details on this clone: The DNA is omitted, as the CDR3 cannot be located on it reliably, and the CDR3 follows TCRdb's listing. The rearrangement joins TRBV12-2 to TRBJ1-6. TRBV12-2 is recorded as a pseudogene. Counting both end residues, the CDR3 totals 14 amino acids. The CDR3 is CASRFGRGNSPLHF.

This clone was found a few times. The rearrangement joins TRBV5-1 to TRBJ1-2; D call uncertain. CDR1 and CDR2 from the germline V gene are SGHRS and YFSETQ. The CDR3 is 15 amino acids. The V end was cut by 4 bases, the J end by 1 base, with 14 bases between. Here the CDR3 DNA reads TGCGCCAGCAGCCCTCTCCTGGGGAGTAACTATGGCTACACCTTC. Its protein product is CASSPLLGSNYGYTF.

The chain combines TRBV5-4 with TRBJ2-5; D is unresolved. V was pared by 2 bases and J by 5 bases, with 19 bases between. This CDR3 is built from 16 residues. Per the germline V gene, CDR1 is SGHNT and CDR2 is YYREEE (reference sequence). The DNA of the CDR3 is TGTGCCAGCAGCTTCCAAAGATCAGGAACGGCGGAGACCCAGTACTTC. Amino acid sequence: CASSFQRSGTAETQYF.

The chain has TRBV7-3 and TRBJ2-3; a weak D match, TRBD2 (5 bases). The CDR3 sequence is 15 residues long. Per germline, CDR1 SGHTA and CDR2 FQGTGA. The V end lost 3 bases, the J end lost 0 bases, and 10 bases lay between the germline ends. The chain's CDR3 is CASSLGIASTDTQYF. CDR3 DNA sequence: TGTGCCAGCAGCTTGGGGATAGCGAGCACAGATACGCAGTATTTT. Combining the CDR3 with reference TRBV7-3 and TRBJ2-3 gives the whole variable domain GAGVSQTPSNKVTEKGKYVELRCDPISGHTALYWYRQSLGQGPEFLIYFQGTGAADDSGLPNDRFFAVRPEGSVSTLKIQRTERGDSAVYLCASSLGIASTDTQYFGPGTRLTVL.

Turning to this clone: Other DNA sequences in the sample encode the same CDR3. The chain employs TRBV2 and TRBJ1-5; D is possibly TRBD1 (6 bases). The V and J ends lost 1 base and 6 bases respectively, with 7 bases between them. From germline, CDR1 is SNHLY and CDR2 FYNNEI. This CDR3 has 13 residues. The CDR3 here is CASSEEDSQPQHF. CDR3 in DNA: TGTGCCAGCAGTGAAGAGGACAGTCAGCCCCAGCATTTT.

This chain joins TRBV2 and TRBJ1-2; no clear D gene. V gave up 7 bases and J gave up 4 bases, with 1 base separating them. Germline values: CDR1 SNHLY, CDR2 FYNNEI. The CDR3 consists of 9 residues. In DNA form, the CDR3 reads TGTGCCAGCACCTATGGCTACACCTTC. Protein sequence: CASTYGYTF.

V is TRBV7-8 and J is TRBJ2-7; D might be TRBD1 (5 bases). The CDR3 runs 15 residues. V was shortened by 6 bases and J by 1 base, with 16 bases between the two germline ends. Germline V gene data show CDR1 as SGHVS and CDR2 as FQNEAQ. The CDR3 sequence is CASSEADSESYEQYF. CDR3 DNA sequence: TGTGCCAGCAGTGAAGCCGACAGTGAGTCCTACGAGCAGTACTTC.

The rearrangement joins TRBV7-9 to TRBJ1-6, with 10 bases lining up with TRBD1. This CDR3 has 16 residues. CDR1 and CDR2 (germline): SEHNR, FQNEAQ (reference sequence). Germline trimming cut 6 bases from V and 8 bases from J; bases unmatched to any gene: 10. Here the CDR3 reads CASSPHQTGGHSPLHF. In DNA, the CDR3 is TGTGCCAGCAGTCCTCACCAGACAGGGGGCCATTCACCCCTCCACTTT.

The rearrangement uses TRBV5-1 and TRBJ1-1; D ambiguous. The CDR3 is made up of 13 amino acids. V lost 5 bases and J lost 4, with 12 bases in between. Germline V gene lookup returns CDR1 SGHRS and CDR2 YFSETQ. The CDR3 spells CASSGQLPTEAFF. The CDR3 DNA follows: TGCGCCAGCAGTGGTCAGCTGCCCACTGAAGCTTTCTTT.

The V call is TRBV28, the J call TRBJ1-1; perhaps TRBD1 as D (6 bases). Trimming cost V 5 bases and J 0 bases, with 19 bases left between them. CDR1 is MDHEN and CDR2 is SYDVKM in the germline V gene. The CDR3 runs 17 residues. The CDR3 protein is CASSTLTEGEMNTEAFF. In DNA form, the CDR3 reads TGTGCCAGCAGTACCCTGACAGAGGGGGAAATGAACACTGAAGCTTTCTTT.

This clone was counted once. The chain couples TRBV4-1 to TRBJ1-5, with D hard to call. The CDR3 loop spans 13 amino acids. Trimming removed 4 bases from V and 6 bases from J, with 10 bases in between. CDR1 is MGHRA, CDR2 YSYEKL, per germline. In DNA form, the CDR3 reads TGCGCCAGCAGCCCGAGCCCGAGTCAGCCCCAGCATTTT. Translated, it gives CASSPSPSQPQHF.

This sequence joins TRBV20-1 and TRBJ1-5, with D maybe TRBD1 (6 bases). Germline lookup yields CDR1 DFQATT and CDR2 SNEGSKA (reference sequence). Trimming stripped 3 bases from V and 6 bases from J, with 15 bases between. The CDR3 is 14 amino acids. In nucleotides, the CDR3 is TGCAGTGCTAGTCCCGGGGGCGACGGTCAGCCCCAGCATTTT. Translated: CSASPGGDGQPQHF.

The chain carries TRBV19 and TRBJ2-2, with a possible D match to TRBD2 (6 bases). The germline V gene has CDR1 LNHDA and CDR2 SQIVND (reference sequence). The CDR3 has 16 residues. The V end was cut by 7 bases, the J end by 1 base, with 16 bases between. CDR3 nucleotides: TGTGCCAGTAATCCCTTACATAGCGGGAACACCGGGGAGCTGTTTTTT. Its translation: CASNPLHSGNTGELFF.

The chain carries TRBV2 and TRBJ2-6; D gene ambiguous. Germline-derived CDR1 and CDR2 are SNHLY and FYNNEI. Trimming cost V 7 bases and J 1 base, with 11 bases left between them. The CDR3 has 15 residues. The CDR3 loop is CASTLMGSGANVLTF. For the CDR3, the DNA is TGTGCCAGCACCTTAATGGGGTCTGGGGCCAACGTCCTGACTTTC.

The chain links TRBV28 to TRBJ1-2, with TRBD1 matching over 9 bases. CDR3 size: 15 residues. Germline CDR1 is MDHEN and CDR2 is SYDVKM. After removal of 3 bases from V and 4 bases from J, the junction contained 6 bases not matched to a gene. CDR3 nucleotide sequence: TGTGCCAGCAGTTTCCCAGGGACAGGGTTCTATGGCTACACCTTC. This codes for CASSFPGTGFYGYTF.

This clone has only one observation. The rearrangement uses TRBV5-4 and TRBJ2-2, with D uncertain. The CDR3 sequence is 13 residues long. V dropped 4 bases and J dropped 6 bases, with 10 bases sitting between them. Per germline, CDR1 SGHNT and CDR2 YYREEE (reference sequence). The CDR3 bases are TGTGCCAGCAGCCCTACAAGATCCGGGGAGCTGTTTTTT. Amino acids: CASSPTRSGELFF.

CDR3 DNA sequence: TGTGCCAGCTTGGATGAAAAACTGTTTTTT. Translated, it gives CASLDEKLFF. V gene TRBV2 combines with J gene TRBJ1-4; D is unclear. With 8 bases removed from V and 6 bases from J, the gap between germline ends came to 4 bases. The CDR3 loop spans 10 amino acids. Germline loops: CDR1 SNHLY, CDR2 FYNNEI.

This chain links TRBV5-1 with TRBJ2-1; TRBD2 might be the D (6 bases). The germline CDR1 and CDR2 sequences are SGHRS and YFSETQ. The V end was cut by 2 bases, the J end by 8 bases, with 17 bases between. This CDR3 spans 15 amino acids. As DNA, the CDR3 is TGCGCCAGCAGCTTTGGGACGGAGGGTTACCATGAGCAGTTCTTC. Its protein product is CASSFGTEGYHEQFF.